The subject of this entry is one T cell receptor (beta chain). V gave up 3 bases and J gave up 7 bases; unmatched junction bases: 15. Germline lookup yields CDR1 SGHVS and CDR2 FNYEAQ. CDR3 length: 18 residues. The treatment here: randomized to nivolumab then ipilimumab (arm A) or the reverse (arm B). PBMC sorting kept live CD3+CD8+ cells without CD19 or CD56. TCRdb's table, derived via immunoSEQ multiplex PCR, lists solely in-frame clones and lacks some. The sample carries tens of thousands of clones, roughly 90% recorded once. These data belong to a study of sequential checkpoint blockade in melanoma. The overall study: First-line arms were nivolumab then ipilimumab, or the reverse, randomized 1:1. Maintenance nivolumab came after either treatment sequence.

The V and J genes are TRBV7-6 and TRBJ2-1, with TRBD2 identical over 10 bases. The starting material was CD8+ T cells sorted from blood (inferred from file names), obtained from a patient given nivolumab and ipilimumab in sequence. The origin of this receptor is a human donor with melanoma. The CDR3 region has the DNA TGTGCCAGCAGCTTTCAGACAGGCGGGACTAGCGAATGGAATGAGCAGTTCTTC. Amino acids: CASSFQTGGTSEWNEQFF.